These 6 T cell receptor beta chains share one sample of origin, sequenced in a study of shared clonotypes between healthy human individuals. Terminally differentiated effector memory CD45RA+ cells were excluded from the naive CD8 cells, which were CD45RO-negative and positively selected for CCR7. Using immunoSEQ multiplex PCR, the repertoire was profiled, and TCRdb retains in-frame clones only, with some absent. The sample consists of roughly 1,800,000 clones, about 94% of them appearing once. The sequencing sample was made of naive CD8+ T cells sorted from blood. The receptor source for this set is a man aged 18-30 years in good health.

The chain employs TRBV7-9 and TRBJ2-5, with 8 bases aligning to TRBD1. CDR3 length: 16 amino acids. CDR1 is SEHNR, CDR2 FQNEAQ, per germline (reference sequence). Trimming removed 2 bases from V and 2 bases from J; junction bases left unmatched: 7. CDR3 sequence reads: CASSLPTGGIQETQYF. The CDR3 DNA sequence: TGTGCCAGCAGCTTACCTACAGGGGGGATACAAGAGACCCAGTACTTC.

This clone was counted once. Other DNA sequences in the same sample also yield this CDR3. The chain joins TRBV6-5 to TRBJ2-3; D uncertain. This CDR3 has 11 amino acids. V gave up 5 bases and J gave up 2 bases, with 2 bases separating them. Looked up from germline, CDR1 is MNHEY and CDR2 is SVGAGI. CDR3 nucleotides: TGTGCCAGCAGTAACACAGATACGCAGTATTTT. This translates into CASSNTDTQYF.

The rearrangement joins TRBV27 to TRBJ2-1; D might be TRBD1 or TRBD2, each matching 6 bases. Germline V gene data show CDR1 as MNHEY and CDR2 as SMNVEV (reference sequence). With 2 bases removed from V and 5 bases from J, the gap between germline ends came to 13 bases. The CDR3 spans 15 residues. CDR3 in amino acids: CASSLGGPSNNEQFF. CDR3 DNA sequence: TGTGCCAGCAGTTTAGGGGGGCCTAGTAACAATGAGCAGTTCTTC.

The chain uses TRBV7-9 and TRBJ1-2, with TRBD1 as a possible D gene (5 bases). The germline CDR1 and CDR2 sequences are SEHNR and FQNEAQ (reference sequence). CDR3 length equals 14 residues. With 0 bases removed from V and 5 bases from J, the gap between germline ends came to 10 bases. The CDR3 DNA follows: TGTGCCAGCAGCTTAGCGGACCAGGGATATGGCTACACCTTC. This gives the protein CASSLADQGYGYTF.

The V and J genes are TRBV9 and TRBJ1-4; the D gene is possibly TRBD1 (6 bases). CDR1 and CDR2 (germline): SGDLS, YYNGEE. The CDR3 covers 14 residues. Between the trimmed V and J ends, which lost 2 bases and 8 bases, there was a span of 13 bases. This CDR3 reads CASSVFAGAEKLFF. CDR3 sequence (DNA): TGTGCCAGCAGCGTGTTCGCAGGGGCGGAAAAACTGTTTTTT.

CDR3 region: CASRGDRGETYEQYF. Written as DNA, the CDR3 is TGTGCCAGCAGAGGGGACAGGGGGGAAACCTACGAGCAGTACTTC. The chain combines TRBV2 with TRBJ2-7, with TRBD1 identical over 11 bases. J was trimmed by 2 bases and V by 6 bases; bases with no gene match: 6. The CDR3 is made up of 15 amino acids. Germline values: CDR1 SNHLY, CDR2 FYNNEI.